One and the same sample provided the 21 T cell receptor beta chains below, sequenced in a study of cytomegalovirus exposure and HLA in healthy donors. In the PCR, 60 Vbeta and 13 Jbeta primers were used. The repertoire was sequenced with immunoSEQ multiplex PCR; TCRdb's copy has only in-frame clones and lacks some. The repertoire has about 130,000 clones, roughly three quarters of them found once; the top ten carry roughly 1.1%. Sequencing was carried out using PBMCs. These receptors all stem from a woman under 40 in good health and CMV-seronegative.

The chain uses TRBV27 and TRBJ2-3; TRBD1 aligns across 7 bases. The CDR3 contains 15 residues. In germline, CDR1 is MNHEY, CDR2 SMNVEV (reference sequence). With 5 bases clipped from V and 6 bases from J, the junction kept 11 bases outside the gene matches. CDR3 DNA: TGTGCCAGCAGTGCAACAGGGGTGGCGTCCGATACGCAGTATTTT. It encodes CASSATGVASDTQYF.

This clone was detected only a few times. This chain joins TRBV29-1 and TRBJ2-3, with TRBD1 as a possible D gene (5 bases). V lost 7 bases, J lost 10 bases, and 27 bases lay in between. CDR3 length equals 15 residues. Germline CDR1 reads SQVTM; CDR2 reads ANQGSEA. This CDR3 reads CSGQEFQGNVGAQYF. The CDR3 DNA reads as TGCAGCGGGCAGGAGTTCCAGGGTAATGTCGGTGCGCAGTATTTT.

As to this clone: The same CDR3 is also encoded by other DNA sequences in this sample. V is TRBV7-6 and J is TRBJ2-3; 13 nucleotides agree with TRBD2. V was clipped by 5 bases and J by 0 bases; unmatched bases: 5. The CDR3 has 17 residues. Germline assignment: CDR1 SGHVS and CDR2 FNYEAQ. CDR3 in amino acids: CASSPLAGGTSTDTQYF. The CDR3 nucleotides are TGTGCCAGCAGCCCACTAGCGGGGGGGACTAGCACAGATACGCAGTATTTT.

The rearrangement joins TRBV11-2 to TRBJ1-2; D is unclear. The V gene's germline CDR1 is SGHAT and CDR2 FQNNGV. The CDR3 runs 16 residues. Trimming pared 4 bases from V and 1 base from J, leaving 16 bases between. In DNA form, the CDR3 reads TGTGCCAGCAGCTATCTGAGAGGGCGGGGTAACTATGGCTACACCTTC. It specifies CASSYLRGRGNYGYTF.

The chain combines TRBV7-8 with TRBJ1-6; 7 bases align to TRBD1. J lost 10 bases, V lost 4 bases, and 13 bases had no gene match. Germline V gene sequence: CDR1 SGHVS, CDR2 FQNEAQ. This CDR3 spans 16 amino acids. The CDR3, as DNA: TGTGCCAGCAGCTCTAAAGGGGGCAACAGGGCCTCACCCCTCCACTTT. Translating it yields CASSSKGGNRASPLHF.

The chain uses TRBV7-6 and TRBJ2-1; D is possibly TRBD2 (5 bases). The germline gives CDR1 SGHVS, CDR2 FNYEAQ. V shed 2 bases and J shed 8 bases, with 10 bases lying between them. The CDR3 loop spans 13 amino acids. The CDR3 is CASSLSGWHEQFF. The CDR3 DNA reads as TGTGCCAGCAGCTTAAGCGGATGGCATGAGCAGTTCTTC.

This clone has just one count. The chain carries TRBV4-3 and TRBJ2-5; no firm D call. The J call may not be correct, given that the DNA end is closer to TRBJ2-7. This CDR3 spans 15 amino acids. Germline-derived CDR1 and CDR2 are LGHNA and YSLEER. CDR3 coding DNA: TGCGCCAGCAGCCAAGATCGTCCGCCGAGTTACGAGCAGTACTTC. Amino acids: CASSQDRPPSYEQYF.

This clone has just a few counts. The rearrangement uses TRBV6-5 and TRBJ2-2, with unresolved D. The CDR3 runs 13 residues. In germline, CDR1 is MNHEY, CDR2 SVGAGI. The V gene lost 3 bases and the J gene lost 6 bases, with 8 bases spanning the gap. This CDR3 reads CASSYVAAGELFF. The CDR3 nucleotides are TGTGCCAGCAGTTATGTTGCGGCCGGGGAGCTGTTTTTT.

The CDR3 region is CASSVSRRYEQYF. CDR3 coding DNA: TGTGCCAGCAGTGTATCCCGGCGGTACGAGCAGTACTTC. The chain combines TRBV6-1 with TRBJ2-7; D remains unclear. The germline CDR1 and CDR2 sequences are MNHNS and SASEGT. The CDR3 is 13 amino acids. Trimming cost V 4 bases and J 4 bases, with 11 bases left between them.

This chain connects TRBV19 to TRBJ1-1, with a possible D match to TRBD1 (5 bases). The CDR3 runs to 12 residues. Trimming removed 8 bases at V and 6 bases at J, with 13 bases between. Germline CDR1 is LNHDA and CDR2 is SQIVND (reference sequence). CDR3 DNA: TGTGCCAGTCGATGGGGGGGGTCTGAAGCTTTCTTT. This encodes CASRWGGSEAFF.

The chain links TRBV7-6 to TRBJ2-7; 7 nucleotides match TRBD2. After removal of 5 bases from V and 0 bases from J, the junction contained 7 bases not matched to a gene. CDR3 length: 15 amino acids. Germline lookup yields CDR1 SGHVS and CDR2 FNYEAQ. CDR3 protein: CASSPRGVSSYEQYF. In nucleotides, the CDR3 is TGTGCCAGCAGCCCCCGGGGGGTTAGCTCCTACGAGCAGTACTTC.

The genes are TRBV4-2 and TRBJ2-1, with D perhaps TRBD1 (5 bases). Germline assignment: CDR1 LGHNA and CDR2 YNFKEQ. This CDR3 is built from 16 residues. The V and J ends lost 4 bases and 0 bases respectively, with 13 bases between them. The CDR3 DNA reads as TGTGCCAGCAGCCTCCAGGGCGGTAGCTCCTACAATGAGCAGTTCTTC. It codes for CASSLQGGSSYNEQFF.

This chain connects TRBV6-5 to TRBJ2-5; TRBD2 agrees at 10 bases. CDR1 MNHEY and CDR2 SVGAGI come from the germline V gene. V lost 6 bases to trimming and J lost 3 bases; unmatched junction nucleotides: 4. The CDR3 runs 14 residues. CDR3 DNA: TGTGCCAGCAGAATAGCGGGGGGCAAAGAGACCCAGTACTTC. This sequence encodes CASRIAGGKETQYF.

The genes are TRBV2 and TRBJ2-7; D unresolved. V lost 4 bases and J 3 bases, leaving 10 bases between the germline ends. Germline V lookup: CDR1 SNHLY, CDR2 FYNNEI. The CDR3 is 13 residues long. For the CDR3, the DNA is TGTGCCAGCAGTGGGCAGGTTGGCTACGAGCAGTACTTC. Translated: CASSGQVGYEQYF.

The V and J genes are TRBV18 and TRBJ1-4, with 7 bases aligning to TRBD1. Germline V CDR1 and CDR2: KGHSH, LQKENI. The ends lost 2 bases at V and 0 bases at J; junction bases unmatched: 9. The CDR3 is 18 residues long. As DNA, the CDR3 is TGTGCCAGCTCACCAGTTGGACAGGTGTTTGCAACTAATGAAAAACTGTTTTTT. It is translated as CASSPVGQVFATNEKLFF. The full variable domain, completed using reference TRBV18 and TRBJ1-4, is NAGVMQNPRHLVRRRGQEARLRCSPMKGHSHVYWYRQLPEEGLKFMVYLQKENIIDESGMPKERFSAEFPKEGPSILRIQQVVRGDSAAYFCASSPVGQVFATNEKLFFGSGTQLSVL.

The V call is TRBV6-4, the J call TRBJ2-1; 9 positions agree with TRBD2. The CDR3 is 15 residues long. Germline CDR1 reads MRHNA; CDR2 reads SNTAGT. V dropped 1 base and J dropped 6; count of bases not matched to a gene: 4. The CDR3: CASSDFGTSRNEQFF. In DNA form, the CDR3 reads TGTGCCAGCAGTGACTTCGGGACTAGCCGCAATGAGCAGTTCTTC.

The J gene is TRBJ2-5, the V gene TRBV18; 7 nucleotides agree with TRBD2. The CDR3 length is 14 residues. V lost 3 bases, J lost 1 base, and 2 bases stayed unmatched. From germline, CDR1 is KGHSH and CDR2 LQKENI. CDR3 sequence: CASSPSGTQETQYF. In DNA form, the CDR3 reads TGTGCCAGCTCACCGAGCGGGACCCAAGAGACCCAGTACTTC. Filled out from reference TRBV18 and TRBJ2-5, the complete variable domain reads NAGVMQNPRHLVRRRGQEARLRCSPMKGHSHVYWYRQLPEEGLKFMVYLQKENIIDESGMPKERFSAEFPKEGPSILRIQQVVRGDSAAYFCASSPSGTQETQYFGPGTRLLVL.

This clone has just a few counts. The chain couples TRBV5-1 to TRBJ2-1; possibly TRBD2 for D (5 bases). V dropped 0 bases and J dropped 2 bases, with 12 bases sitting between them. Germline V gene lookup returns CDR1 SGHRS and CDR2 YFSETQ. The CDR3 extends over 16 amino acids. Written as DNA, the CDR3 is TGCGCCAGCAGCTTGGCCGGAGCGGAGCCCTACAATGAGCAGTTCTTC. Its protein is CASSLAGAEPYNEQFF.

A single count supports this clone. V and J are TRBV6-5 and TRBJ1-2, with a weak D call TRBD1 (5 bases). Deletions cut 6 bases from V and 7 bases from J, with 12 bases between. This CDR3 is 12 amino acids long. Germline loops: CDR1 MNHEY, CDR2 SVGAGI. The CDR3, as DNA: TGTGCCAGCAGGGAGAGGAGGGGTGGCTACACCTTC. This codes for CASRERRGGYTF.

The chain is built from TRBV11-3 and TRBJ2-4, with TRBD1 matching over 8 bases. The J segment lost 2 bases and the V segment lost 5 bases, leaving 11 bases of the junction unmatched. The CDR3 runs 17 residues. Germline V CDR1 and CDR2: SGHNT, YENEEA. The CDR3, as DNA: TGTGCCAGCAGCGCCTCGACAGGGGAGAGGACCAAAAACATTCAGTACTTC. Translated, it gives CASSASTGERTKNIQYF.

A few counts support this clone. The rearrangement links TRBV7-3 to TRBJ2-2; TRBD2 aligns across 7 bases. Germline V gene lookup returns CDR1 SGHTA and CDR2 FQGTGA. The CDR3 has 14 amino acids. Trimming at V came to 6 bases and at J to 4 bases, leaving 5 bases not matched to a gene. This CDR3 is CASRPTSATGELFF. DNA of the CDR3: TGTGCCAGCAGACCCACTAGCGCCACCGGGGAGCTGTTTTTT.